The TCR beta chain under discussion was sequenced for a study of control samples from healthy donors and cancer patients. Generated by immunoSEQ multiplex PCR, the TCRdb table keeps only in-frame clones and is missing some. The repertoire holds about 110,000 clones, with 70% to 85% as singletons. A word on this clone: The conserved phenylalanine or tryptophan normally closing the CDR3 is absent here, so this likely arose from a read error.

Trimming removed 1 base from V and 1 base from J, with 7 bases in between. The CDR3 spans 14 residues. Germline CDR1 SGHAT, CDR2 FQNNGV. The clonotype was recovered from a man younger than 30 in good health. The chain joins TRBV11-2 to TRBJ1-1; D ambiguous. Sequenced input: blood. CDR3 amino acids: CASSLGRGNTEAFL. Written as DNA, the CDR3 is TGTGCCAGCAGCTTAGGGCGGGGGAACACTGAAGCTTTCCTT.